Described below is a single TCR beta chain sequence and its context. The clone's antigen remains unknown. No base qualities exist here, and no much larger clone lies one base off it. The CDR3 holds 15 amino acids from the cysteine to the phenylalanine. Solely the CDR3 DNA is kept, with 45 bases framed from the first base. Trimming removed 0 bases from V and 9 bases from J; the gene matches leave 6 bases unexplained. The germline V gene supplies CDR1 MNHEY and CDR2 SVGAGI. The cohort comprised 710 or so healthy bone marrow donors. All cohort members were sampled while nominally healthy, although unrecorded immune exposures were likely present. The donor was CMV seropositive and belonged to the group of more than 250 seropositive cohort members. Every donor gave a peripheral blood sample, and the peripheral blood mononuclear cells from that sample were used for TCR beta sequencing. Genomic DNA extraction from the blood cell samples was performed with the Qiagen DNeasy Blood Extraction Kit.

This entry is derived from a study of cytomegalovirus exposure and HLA in healthy donors (dated by TCRdb to 2016 to 2017). Context from the whole study: An earlier analysis of 587 of the donors reported roughly 270 Gb of sequence data and some 120 million unique TCR beta sequences from 150 million to 200 million T cells. An early release that covered about 600 HLA-typed donors contained approximately 300 gigabases of sequencing data and tens of millions of unique TCR sequences. Of the roughly 400 genotyped donors, 65% to 90% fell in the genetic ancestry cluster associated with self-reported Caucasian donors. The study aimed to test whether signatures of past pathogen exposure could be identified by cataloging public T cell receptors. Using immunosequencing, the study profiled T cell repertoires from 500 to 800 subjects and related those repertoires to cytomegalovirus serostatus. Along with the approximately 600-subject first cohort, a separate validation cohort of some 130 different subjects was used. To predict cytomegalovirus infection status, the study brought together high-throughput TCR immunosequencing, statistical association of individual TCRs with disease status, and machine learning. A later analysis re-examined previously published TCR beta repertoires from just over 650 donors and added high-resolution HLA genotyping to investigate patterns of TCR occurrence. Rather than drawing on any new phenotypic data, the later analysis identified candidate immune exposures from TCR beta sequences and the way those sequences occurred across donors. An earlier analysis of approximately 500 of the donors applied high-throughput TCR beta sequencing to assess whether each TCR beta V gene segment acted as functional or pseudogenic. Donor age, sex, ethnicity and CMV serostatus were compiled together with the repertoire data. Genome-wide SNP genotypes for about 65% of the 666 donors were used in a later genetic analysis, which treated that subset as a discovery cohort. All discovery cohort repertoires had been generated using a single sequencing platform. HLA typing covered class I and class II loci at four-digit resolution. Typing coverage varied by locus: roughly 620-640 donors for A, B, C, DRB1 and DQB1; some 520 for DQA1; more than 600 for DPA1; approximately 450 for DPB1. A handful of DR-DQ haplotypes were handled as single units for association and clustering because linkage in the cohort was strong. On average, roughly 240,000 unique TCR beta nucleotide sequences were sequenced per donor among a few hundred genotyped donors of the cohort, with roughly 19% of those sequences being non-productive.

Study-wide findings and limitations: When HLA alleles, especially DR and DQ, strongly co-occurred, attributing TCR associations to individual alleles was difficult. An association between a missense DCLRE1C variant and V-gene and J-gene trimming of TCR beta chains was found in a later genetic analysis and replicated in an independent cohort. Roughly uniform sequencing depth across donors was assumed in presence/absence analyses, although this assumption may not hold. Only TCR beta chains were sequenced in this cohort, and the absence of alpha or paired-chain data limited detectable features. In an earlier analysis of around 500 of the donors, most TCR beta V segments appeared in productive rearrangements about 87% or about 30% of the time, broadly matching IMGT annotations. The authors suggested that the approach could potentially be extended to other disease states and immunological phenotypes. In a later analysis, about 17,000 TCR beta sequences were associated with specific HLA alleles at a false discovery rate of 0.05. In a later analysis, HLA-associated TCR beta chains were found to be more clonally expanded and to have lower generation probabilities than equally common non-associated chains. A total of roughly 160 TCR beta chains were listed by the study as associated with cytomegalovirus. Linkage disequilibrium might explain the correlated functional status among segregating V segments, but an unknown experimental factor could not be ruled out. Some IMGT-functional V segments, including TRBV6-2 and TRBV6-3, could not be distinguished by the 87-base-pair reads and were therefore excluded. According to a later genetic analysis, donors in an Asian-associated ancestry cluster had fewer N-insertions in productive TCRs than the approximately 670-donor mean. According to a later analysis, parvovirus B19, influenza, CMV and Epstein-Barr virus appeared linked to several top co-occurrence clusters. Three of the identified cytomegalovirus-associated TCR beta chains were confirmed in vitro to be specific for cytomegalovirus antigens. Because HLA typing was missing for some donors at each locus, association tests included only the typed subset. A cluster of highly shared sequence variants was judged likely to represent a technical artifact of the sequencing pipeline. The classifier was reported to diagnose cytomegalovirus status with high specificity and sensitivity in both the original and validation cohorts. According to a later analysis, most CMV-associated TCR beta chains appeared to be HLA-restricted, and the HLA associations seemed to be driven largely by CMV exposure. Because counts were too low, seventeen rarely observed V segments, including chromosome 9 orphons, were excluded from the earlier analysis of several hundred of the donors. CMV serostatus was the only immune exposure information available for the cohort. A further reported finding was that TCR beta sequences accurately predicted the HLA-A and HLA-B alleles for most subjects in the first cohort. While some public TCRs were present in many individuals, most TCR sequences turned up only very rarely across donors. According to a later analysis, TCR association rates differed among HLA loci, with DRB1 alleles showing the most associated TCRs and HLA-C alleles showing the fewest.

The library was produced with the immunoSEQ multiplex PCR assay. For the multiplex PCR, a mixture combining 60 forward primers for TCR Vbeta segments and 13 reverse primers for TCR Jbeta segments was used. The CDR3 region of rearranged TCR beta genes was amplified from genomic DNA with a multiplex PCR assay. The Illumina HiSeq System was used to sequence the amplified TCR beta libraries as 87-base-pair reads. The authors' analysis ran thus. In a later analysis, around 80 million unique TCR beta chains were counted across the 650 to 700 repertoires, and approximately 11 million of these chains were shared by at least two donors. Raw reads were error-corrected and collapsed into unique sequences by a nearest-neighbor algorithm in which closely related sequences were merged to remove PCR and sequencing errors. Alignment of CDR3 sequences to IMGT reference sequences was used to assign V, D and J gene segments. Each retained sequence needed at least a six-nucleotide match to both a V gene segment and a J gene segment. A rearrangement counted as productive if the CDR3 had no stop codons and remained in frame with V and J, and every other rearrangement counted as non-productive. CDR3 was defined according to IMGT convention as the region running from the second conserved V-encoded cysteine to the conserved J-encoded phenylalanine. In an earlier analysis of 550 to 650 of the donors, sequences lacking an unambiguous match to a single V gene segment were excluded. An earlier analysis of almost 600 of the donors classified V segments as functional when productive rearrangements were above 56.7% and as segregating when the standard deviation between donors was above 5%. A statistical classification framework was built for diagnosing cytomegalovirus status from the catalog of TCR beta chain sequences. In a later analysis, V and J genes were assigned by comparing TCR nucleotide sequences against IMGT/GENE-DB human TR gene sequences. The TCRdist pipeline was used in a later analysis to assign CDR3 sequences and most-parsimonious VDJ recombination scenarios. In a later analysis, each TCR beta chain was defined by its CDR3 amino acid sequence together with its V-gene family, and reads lacking a unique V-gene family were excluded. As a way to deal with suspected cross-contamination and a sequencing artifact, a later analysis dropped 450 to 600 nucleotide sequences that were highly shared and had low generation probability. In a later analysis, a clonal expansion index for each public chain was calculated from normalized within-repertoire ranks of inferred template counts. Generation probabilities in a later analysis came from a VDJ recombination model fitted to out-of-frame rearrangements, and those results were checked against IGoR. In a later analysis, TCR-TCR, TCR-HLA and TCR-CMV co-occurrence was scored with hypergeometric tests, and a repertoire-size bias correction was applied to TCR pairs. To estimate false discovery rates, a later analysis permuted the HLA or CMV assignments 20 times. In a later analysis, co-occurring TCRs were grouped with DBSCAN, and TCRdist sequence similarity was added when clustering was performed within HLA-allele-positive subsets. Co-occurrence clustering excluded repertoires with fewer than 30,000 or more than 120,000 public chains, plus five with anomalous nucleotide sharing. Not all clones reach the TCRdb copy of this immuneACCESS table, which keeps in-frame sequences only. Checked studies attribute under half of the gap to unresolved V genes and leave the rest unexplained. That table is the source of V, J and clone size, and D and trimming were worked out from the DNA. The sample records approximately 160,000 clones, roughly 80% of which are singletons. Roughly 1.4% of the sample belongs to the ten largest clones.

Sequencing was carried out using PBMCs. This receptor chain uses TRBV6-5 and TRBJ1-5, and 9 junction bases match TRBD1. The clonotype originates from a man aged 50-59 years in good health and CMV-seropositive. The encoded CDR3 is CASSYSAQGAWPQHF. The nucleotide sequence reads TGTGCCAGCAGTTACTCGGCACAGGGGGCTTGGCCCCAGCATTTT.